The entry that follows covers one T cell receptor (beta chain) sequence. This entry belongs to a study of early T cells in non-severe SARS-CoV-2 infection. MiXCR was run by TCRdb on the 5' RACE reads, yielding one entry per CDR3 protein. The sample has fewer than 55,000 distinct CDR3 sequences, about 6% seen once. The starting material was whole blood, obtained at baseline. The TCR sequence derives from an adult who was a healthcare worker with PCR-confirmed SARS-CoV-2 infection or an uninfected control (not recorded which).

The CDR3 region has the DNA TGTGCCAGTAGTATTCAGGGGACGGGCGTGGAGCTGTTTTTT. It is translated as CASSIQGTGVELFF. The chain links TRBV19 to TRBJ2-2; tentative D call: TRBD1 (6 bases). In germline, CDR1 is LNHDA, CDR2 SQIVND (reference sequence). The CDR3 loop spans 14 amino acids. The V end was cut by 3 bases, the J end by 10 bases, with 15 bases between. The variable domain in full, completed from reference TRBV19 and TRBJ2-2, reads DGGITQSPKYLFRKEGQNVTLSCEQNLNHDAMYWYRQDPGQGLRLIYYSQIVNDFQKGDIAEGYSVSREKKESFPLTVTSAQKNPTAFYLCASSIQGTGVELFFGEGSRLTVL.